This TCR beta chain was sequenced during a study of control samples from healthy donors and cancer patients. Clones were read by immunoSEQ multiplex PCR, and TCRdb kept only the in-frame ones, dropping some. The table shows roughly 130,000 clones, with 75% to 95% occurring only once. Germline trimming cut 6 bases from V and 5 bases from J; bases unmatched to any gene: 14. The CDR3 runs 17 residues. CDR1 and CDR2 from the germline V gene are SGDLS and YYNGEE. The receptor's source is a man between 18 and 35 years old in good health. The rearrangement joins TRBV9 to TRBJ2-2; TRBD1 agrees at 9 bases. The sequencing sample was made of blood. CDR3 protein: CASTEVPGTGFTGELFF. The CDR3 nucleotides read TGTGCCAGCACCGAAGTGCCCGGGACAGGGTTTACCGGGGAGCTGTTTTTT.